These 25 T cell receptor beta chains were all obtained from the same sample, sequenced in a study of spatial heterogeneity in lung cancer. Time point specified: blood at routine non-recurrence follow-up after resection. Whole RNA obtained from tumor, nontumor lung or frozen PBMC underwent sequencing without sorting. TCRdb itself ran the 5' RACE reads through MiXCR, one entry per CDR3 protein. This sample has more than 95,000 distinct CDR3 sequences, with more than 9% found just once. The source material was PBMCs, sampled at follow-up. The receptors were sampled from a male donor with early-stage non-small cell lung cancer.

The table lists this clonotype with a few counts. This chain's CDR3 is CASSLELGDGSSGANVLTF. In DNA form, the CDR3 reads TGTGCCAGCAGCTTAGAATTGGGGGACGGGAGCTCTGGGGCCAACGTCCTGACTTTC. V gene TRBV11-2 combines with J gene TRBJ2-6; a possible D gene is TRBD2 (6 bases). The CDR3 contains 19 residues. Trimming stripped 0 bases from V and 0 bases from J, with 15 bases between. Germline V gene data show CDR1 as SGHAT and CDR2 as FQNNGV.

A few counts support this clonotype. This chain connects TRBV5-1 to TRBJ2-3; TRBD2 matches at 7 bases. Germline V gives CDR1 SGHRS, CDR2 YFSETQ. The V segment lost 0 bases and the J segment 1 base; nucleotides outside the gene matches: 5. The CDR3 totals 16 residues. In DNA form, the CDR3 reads TGCGCCAGCAGCTTGGTTCTGGCGGGGGGCACAGATACGCAGTATTTT. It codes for CASSLVLAGGTDTQYF.

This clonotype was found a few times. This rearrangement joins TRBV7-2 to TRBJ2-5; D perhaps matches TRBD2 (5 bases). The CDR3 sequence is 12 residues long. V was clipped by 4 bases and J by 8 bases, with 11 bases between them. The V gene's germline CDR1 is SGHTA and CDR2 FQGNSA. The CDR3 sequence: CASSSERLTQYF. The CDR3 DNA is TGTGCCAGCAGCTCAGAGCGGCTAACCCAGTACTTC.

CDR3 nucleotides: TGTGCCAGCAGCCAGACAGCTAATCAGCCCCAGCATTTT. Protein sequence: CASSQTANQPQHF. This rearrangement joins TRBV7-9 to TRBJ1-5, with D possibly being TRBD1 (5 bases). The CDR3 extends over 13 amino acids. From germline, CDR1 is SEHNR and CDR2 FQNEAQ (reference sequence). Trimming left V 5 bases short and J 4 bases short, with 9 bases between.

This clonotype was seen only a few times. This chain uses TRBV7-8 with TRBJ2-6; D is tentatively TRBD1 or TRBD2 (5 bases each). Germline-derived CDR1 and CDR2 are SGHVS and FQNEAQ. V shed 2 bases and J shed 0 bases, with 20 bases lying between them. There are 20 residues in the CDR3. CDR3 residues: CASSLWGPVNPPSGANVLTF. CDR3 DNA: TGTGCCAGCAGCTTATGGGGACCTGTGAATCCACCCTCTGGGGCCAACGTCCTGACTTTC.

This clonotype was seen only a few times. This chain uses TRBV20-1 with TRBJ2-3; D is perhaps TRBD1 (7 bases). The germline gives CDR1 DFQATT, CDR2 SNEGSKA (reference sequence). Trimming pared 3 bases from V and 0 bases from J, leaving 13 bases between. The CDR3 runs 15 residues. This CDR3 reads CSARRGQTSTDTQYF. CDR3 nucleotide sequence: TGCAGTGCTAGGCGGGGACAGACTAGCACAGATACGCAGTATTTT.

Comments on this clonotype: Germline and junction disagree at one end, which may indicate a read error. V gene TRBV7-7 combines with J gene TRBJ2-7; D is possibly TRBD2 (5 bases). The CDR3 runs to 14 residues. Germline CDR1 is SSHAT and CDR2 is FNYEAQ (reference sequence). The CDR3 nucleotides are TGTGCTAGCAGCTTAGCGCGAGACGTCTACGAGCAGTACTTC. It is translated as CASSLARDVYEQYF.

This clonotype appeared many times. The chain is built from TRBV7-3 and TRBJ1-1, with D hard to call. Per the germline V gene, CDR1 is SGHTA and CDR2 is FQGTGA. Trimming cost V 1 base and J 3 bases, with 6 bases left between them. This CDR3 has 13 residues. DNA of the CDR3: TGTGCCAGCAGCTTAAGATGGGACACTGAAGCTTTCTTT. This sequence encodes CASSLRWDTEAFF.

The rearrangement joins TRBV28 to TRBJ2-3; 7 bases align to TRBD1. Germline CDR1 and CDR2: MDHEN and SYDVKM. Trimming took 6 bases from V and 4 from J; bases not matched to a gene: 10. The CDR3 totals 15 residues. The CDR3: CASSYRQGRSDTQYF. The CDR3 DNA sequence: TGTGCCAGCAGCTACAGACAGGGACGGTCAGATACGCAGTATTTT.

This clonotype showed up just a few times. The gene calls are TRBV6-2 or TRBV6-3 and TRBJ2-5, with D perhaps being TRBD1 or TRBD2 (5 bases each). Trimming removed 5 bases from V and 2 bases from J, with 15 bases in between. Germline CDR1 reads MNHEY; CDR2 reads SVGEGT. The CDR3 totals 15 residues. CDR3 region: CASSDRGSPQETQYF. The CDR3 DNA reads TGTGCCAGCAGTGATCGGGGCAGCCCACAAGAGACCCAGTACTTC.

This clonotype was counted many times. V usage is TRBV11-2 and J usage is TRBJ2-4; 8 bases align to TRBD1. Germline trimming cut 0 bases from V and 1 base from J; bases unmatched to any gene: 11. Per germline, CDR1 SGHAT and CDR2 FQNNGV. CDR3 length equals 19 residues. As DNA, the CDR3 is TGTGCCAGCAGCTTAGATCAGGAGGCAGGGGGCTTTGCCAAAAACATTCAGTACTTC. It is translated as CASSLDQEAGGFAKNIQYF.

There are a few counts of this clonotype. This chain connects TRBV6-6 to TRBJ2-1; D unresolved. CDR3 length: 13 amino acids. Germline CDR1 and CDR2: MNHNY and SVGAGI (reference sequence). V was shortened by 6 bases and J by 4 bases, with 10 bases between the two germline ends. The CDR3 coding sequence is TGTGCCAGCAGGAGAAAAGGTTACAATGAGCAGTTCTTC. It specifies CASRRKGYNEQFF.

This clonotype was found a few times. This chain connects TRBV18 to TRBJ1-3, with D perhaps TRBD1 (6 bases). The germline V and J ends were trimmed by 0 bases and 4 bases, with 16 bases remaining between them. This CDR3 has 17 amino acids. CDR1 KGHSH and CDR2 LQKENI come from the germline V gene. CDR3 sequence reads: CASSPPGQRIGGNTIYF. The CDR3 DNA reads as TGTGCCAGCTCACCACCGGGACAAAGGATTGGGGGAAACACCATATATTTT.

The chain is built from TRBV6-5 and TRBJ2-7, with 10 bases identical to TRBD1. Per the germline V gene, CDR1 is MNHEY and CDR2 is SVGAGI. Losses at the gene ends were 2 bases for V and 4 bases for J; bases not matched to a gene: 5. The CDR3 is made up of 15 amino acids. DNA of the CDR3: TGTGCCAGCAGTTACACGTGGACAGGGGGATACGAGCAGTACTTC. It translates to CASSYTWTGGYEQYF.

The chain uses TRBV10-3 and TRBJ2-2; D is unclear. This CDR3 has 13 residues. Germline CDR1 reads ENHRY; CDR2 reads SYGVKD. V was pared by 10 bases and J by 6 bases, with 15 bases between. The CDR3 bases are TGTGCCACCGGATCGGTTGTCGCCGGGGAGCTGTTTTTT. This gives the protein CATGSVVAGELFF.

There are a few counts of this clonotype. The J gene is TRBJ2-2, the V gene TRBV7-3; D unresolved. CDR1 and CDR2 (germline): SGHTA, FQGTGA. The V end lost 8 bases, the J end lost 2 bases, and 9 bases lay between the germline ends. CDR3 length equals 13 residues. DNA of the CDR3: TGTGCCAGCGAGCCAGATAACACCGGGGAGCTGTTTTTT. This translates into CASEPDNTGELFF.

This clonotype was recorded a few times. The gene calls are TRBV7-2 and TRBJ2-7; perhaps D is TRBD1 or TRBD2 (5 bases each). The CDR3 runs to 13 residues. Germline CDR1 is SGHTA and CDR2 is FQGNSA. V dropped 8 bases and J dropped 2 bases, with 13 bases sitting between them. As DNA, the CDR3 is TGTGCCAGCGGTTTGAGGGGTCCCTACGAGCAGTACTTC. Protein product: CASGLRGPYEQYF.

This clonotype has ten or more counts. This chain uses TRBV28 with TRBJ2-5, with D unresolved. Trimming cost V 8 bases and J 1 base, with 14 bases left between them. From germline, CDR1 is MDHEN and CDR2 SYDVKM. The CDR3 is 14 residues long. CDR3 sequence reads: CASGRVPLQETQYF. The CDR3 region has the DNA TGTGCCAGCGGGCGTGTCCCACTCCAAGAGACCCAGTACTTC.

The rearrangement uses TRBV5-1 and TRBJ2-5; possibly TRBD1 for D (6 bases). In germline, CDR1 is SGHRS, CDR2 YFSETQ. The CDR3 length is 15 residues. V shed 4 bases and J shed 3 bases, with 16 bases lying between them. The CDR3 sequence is CASSPGTWTEETQYF. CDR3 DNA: TGCGCCAGCAGCCCGGGAACCTGGACAGAAGAGACCCAGTACTTC. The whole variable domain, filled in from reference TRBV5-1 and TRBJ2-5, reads KAGVTQTPRYLIKTRGQQVTLSCSPISGHRSVSWYQQTPGQGLQFLFEYFSETQRNKGNFPGRFSGRQFSNSRSEMNVSTLELGDSALYLCASSPGTWTEETQYFGPGTRLLVL.

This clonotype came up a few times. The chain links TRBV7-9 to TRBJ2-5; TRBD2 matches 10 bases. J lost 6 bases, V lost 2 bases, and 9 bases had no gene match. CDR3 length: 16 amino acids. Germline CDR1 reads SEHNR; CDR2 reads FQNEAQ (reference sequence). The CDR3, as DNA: TGTGCCAGCAGCTTATCCTTCGCTAGCGGGGGACAGACCCAGTACTTC. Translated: CASSLSFASGGQTQYF.

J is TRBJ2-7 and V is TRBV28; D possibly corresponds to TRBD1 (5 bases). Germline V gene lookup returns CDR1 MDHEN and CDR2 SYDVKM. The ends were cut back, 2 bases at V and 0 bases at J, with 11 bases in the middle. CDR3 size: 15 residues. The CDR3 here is CASSLTSGFSYEQYF. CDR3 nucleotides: TGTGCCAGCAGTTTAACCTCAGGGTTCTCCTACGAGCAGTACTTC. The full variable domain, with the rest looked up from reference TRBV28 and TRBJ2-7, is DVKVTQSSRYLVKRTGEKVFLECVQDMDHENMFWYRQDPGLGLRLIYFSYDVKMKEKGDIPEGYSVSREKKERFSLILESASTNQTSMYLCASSLTSGFSYEQYFGPGTRLTVT.

CDR3 in DNA: TGTGCCAGTGGTACCGGACAGGCCGCGGGGCAGCCCCAGCATTTT. Amino acid sequence: CASGTGQAAGQPQHF. The chain employs TRBV19 and TRBJ1-5; 7 nucleotides match TRBD1. Losses at the gene ends were 8 bases for V and 7 bases for J; bases not matched to a gene: 14. The germline V gene encodes CDR1 LNHDA and CDR2 SQIVND (reference sequence). CDR3 size: 15 residues.

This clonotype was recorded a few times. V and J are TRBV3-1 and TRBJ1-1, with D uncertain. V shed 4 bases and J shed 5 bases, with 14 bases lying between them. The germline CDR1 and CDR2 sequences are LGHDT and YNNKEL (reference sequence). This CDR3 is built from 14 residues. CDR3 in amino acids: CASSLGSTQTEAFF. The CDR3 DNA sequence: TGTGCCAGCAGCCTTGGGTCCACCCAGACTGAAGCTTTCTTT.

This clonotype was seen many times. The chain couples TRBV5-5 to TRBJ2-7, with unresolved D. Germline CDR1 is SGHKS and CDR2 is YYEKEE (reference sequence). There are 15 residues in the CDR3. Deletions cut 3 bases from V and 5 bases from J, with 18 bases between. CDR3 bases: TGTGCCAGCAGCTACGGGCCCCGATTGATTGACGAGCAGTACTTC. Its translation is CASSYGPRLIDEQYF. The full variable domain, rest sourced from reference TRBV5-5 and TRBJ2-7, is DAGVTQSPTHLIKTRGQQVTLRCSPISGHKSVSWYQQVLGQGPQFIFQYYEKEERGRGNFPDRFSARQFPNYSSELNVNALLLGDSALYLCASSYGPRLIDEQYFGPGTRLTVT.

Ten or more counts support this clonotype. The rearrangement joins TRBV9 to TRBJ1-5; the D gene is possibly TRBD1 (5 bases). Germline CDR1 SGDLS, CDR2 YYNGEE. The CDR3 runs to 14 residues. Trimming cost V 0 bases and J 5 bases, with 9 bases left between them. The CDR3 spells CASSVGGYDQPQHF. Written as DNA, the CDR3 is TGTGCCAGCAGCGTAGGGGGGTACGATCAGCCCCAGCATTTT.